These 14 T cell receptor beta chains came from one sample sequenced in a study of blood T cell repertoires in COVID-19. Using immunoSEQ multiplex PCR, the repertoire was profiled, and TCRdb retains in-frame clones only, with some absent. The sample holds some 150,000 clones; approximately 88% are singletons and the top ten take 1.2%. Sequencing input: PBMCs or T cells enriched from blood (not recorded which). The receptors were sampled from a woman under 40 with acute COVID-19.

The chain recombines TRBV24-1 with TRBJ1-1; 8 bases map to TRBD1. Germline V gene data show CDR1 as KGHDR and CDR2 as SFDVKD. The V gene end was trimmed by 4 bases and the J gene end by 1 base; junction bases not matched to a gene: 7. The CDR3 is 16 residues long. The CDR3 loop reads CATSDTGTGKNTEAFF. The CDR3 coding sequence is TGTGCCACCAGTGACACCGGGACAGGAAAGAACACTGAAGCTTTCTTT.

CDR3 DNA: TGTGCCAGCAAGAGAGCGGGAGGGGAAGAGACCCAGTACTTC. It specifies CASKRAGGEETQYF. The chain has TRBV2 and TRBJ2-5, with TRBD2 matching 10 bases. The CDR3 has 14 residues. The germline gives CDR1 SNHLY, CDR2 FYNNEI. V shed 7 bases and J 3 bases; nucleotides not matched to a gene: 5.

The J gene is TRBJ1-5, the V gene TRBV2; D remains ambiguous. The germline V gene encodes CDR1 SNHLY and CDR2 FYNNEI. This CDR3 is built from 14 residues. V was cut by 6 bases and J by 0 bases, with 9 bases left in between. The CDR3 protein is CASSMTHSNQPQHF. CDR3 DNA: TGTGCCAGCAGCATGACACATAGCAATCAGCCCCAGCATTTT.

This clone was recorded a few times. The chain carries TRBV28 and TRBJ1-2; possibly TRBD1 for D (5 bases). Per the germline V gene, CDR1 is MDHEN and CDR2 is SYDVKM. The CDR3 is made up of 14 amino acids. Trimming took off 2 bases at V and 7 bases at J, with 14 bases between the two ends. CDR3 loop: CASSLGRAVGGYTF. For the CDR3, the DNA is TGTGCCAGCAGTTTAGGCAGGGCGGTTGGTGGCTACACCTTC.

This chain joins TRBV7-2 and TRBJ2-7; the match to TRBD2 covers 8 bases. Per the germline V gene, CDR1 is SGHTA and CDR2 is FQGNSA. The CDR3 is 15 amino acids. The ends lost 7 bases at V and 0 bases at J; junction bases unmatched: 8. This CDR3 is CASTPAGGYSYEQYF. For the CDR3, the DNA is TGTGCCAGCACCCCGGCGGGGGGATACTCCTACGAGCAGTACTTC.

The chain has TRBV7-3 and TRBJ1-5; possible D gene TRBD1, 6 bases. V lost 5 bases, J lost 5 bases, and 16 bases lay in between. The CDR3 is 15 amino acids. Germline CDR1 is SGHTA and CDR2 is FQGTGA. CDR3 sequence: CASSRKQGFYQPQHF. The CDR3 region has the DNA TGTGCCAGCAGCAGAAAACAGGGATTTTATCAGCCCCAGCATTTT.

The chain joins TRBV2 to TRBJ2-7, with TRBD2 matching 8 bases. This CDR3 region has 12 residues. Germline CDR1 and CDR2: SNHLY and FYNNEI. Trimming took 8 bases from V and 6 from J; bases not matched to a gene: 6. CDR3 in amino acids: CASRREGLEQYF. For the CDR3, the DNA is TGTGCCAGCCGACGGGAGGGCCTCGAGCAGTACTTC.

V is TRBV5-6 and J is TRBJ1-2; D is possibly TRBD1 (5 bases). Trimming left V 1 base short and J 8 bases short, with 12 bases between. The germline gives CDR1 SGHDT, CDR2 YYEEEE. CDR3 length equals 13 residues. As DNA, the CDR3 is TGTGCCAGCAGCTTGCCGCTACAGGAAGGCTACACCTTC. This encodes CASSLPLQEGYTF.

This clone has only one observation. The J gene is TRBJ1-2, the V gene TRBV11-1; D gene uncertain. V lost 3 bases to trimming and J lost 0 bases, with 14 bases between them. The CDR3 consists of 16 residues. The germline CDR1 and CDR2 sequences are SGHAT and FQDESV (reference sequence). CDR3 coding DNA: TGTGCCAGCAGCTTGTTGCCAAGCCGAACTAACTATGGCTACACCTTC. Translating gives CASSLLPSRTNYGYTF.

The rearrangement joins TRBV4-3 to TRBJ1-2; no clear D. V lost 4 bases and J lost 4, with 16 bases in between. This CDR3 comprises 15 residues. The germline CDR1 and CDR2 sequences are LGHNA and YSLEER. Here the CDR3 DNA reads TGCGCCAGCAGCCCCGCGGAGGGCGCGAGCTATGGCTACACCTTC. This codes for CASSPAEGASYGYTF.

V gene TRBV6-2 or TRBV6-3 combines with J gene TRBJ2-3; 7 bases are a match to TRBD2. V trimming: 4 bases; J trimming: 0 bases; junction bases outside the gene matches: 4. The CDR3 runs to 15 residues. Germline assignment: CDR1 MNHEY and CDR2 SVGEGT. CDR3 residues: CASSSGTTSTDTQYF. The CDR3 coding sequence is TGTGCCAGCAGTTCCGGGACTACTAGCACAGATACGCAGTATTTT.

The chain links TRBV7-9 to TRBJ2-5; no clear D. This CDR3 has 13 amino acids. The V end was cut by 3 bases, the J end by 4 bases, with 9 bases between. CDR1 SEHNR and CDR2 FQNEAQ come from the germline V gene (reference sequence). The CDR3 bases are TGTGCCAGCAGCTTTTCCGAGCTAGAGACCCAGTACTTC. Translation gives CASSFSELETQYF.

This sequence joins TRBV28 and TRBJ1-1, with D perhaps matching TRBD1 (5 bases). CDR1 is MDHEN, CDR2 SYDVKM, per germline. The CDR3 has 17 residues. V was pared by 2 bases and J by 5 bases, with 21 bases between. The CDR3 reads CASSLIGIRGDSTEAFF. DNA for the CDR3: TGTGCCAGCAGTTTAATAGGGATTCGGGGGGACTCAACTGAAGCTTTCTTT.

The CDR3 sequence: CASSPRGKSTDTQYF. The CDR3, as DNA: TGTGCCAGCAGCCCGCGGGGGAAGAGCACAGATACGCAGTATTTT. V and J are TRBV5-8 and TRBJ2-3, with 7 bases lining up with TRBD2. This CDR3 contains 15 residues. Germline CDR1 and CDR2: SGHTS and YDEGEE. V was clipped by 4 bases and J by 0 bases; unmatched bases: 5.